This passage covers 26 T cell receptor beta chains from one sample sequenced in a study of PD-L1 blockade in urothelial cancer. Time point denoted: peripheral blood 6 weeks after treatment start. Sequenced by immunoSEQ multiplex PCR; TCRdb stores in-frame clones only, minus some. The profile shows 72,000 or so clones, around nine tenths of them singletons. The material sequenced was PBMCs, taken around atezolizumab (anti-PD-L1) treatment. The receptors were sampled from a man aged 60-69 years with urothelial cancer.

This chain links TRBV10-3 with TRBJ2-2; TRBD1 matches at 7 bases. Germline lookup yields CDR1 ENHRY and CDR2 SYGVKD. V gave up 4 bases and J gave up 2 bases; unmatched junction bases: 4. CDR3 size: 15 residues. This CDR3 is CAISVTGVNTGELFF. CDR3 DNA sequence: TGTGCCATCAGTGTCACAGGGGTAAACACCGGGGAGCTGTTTTTT.

The chain has TRBV2 and TRBJ2-1; TRBD1 matches 11 bases. V shed 3 bases, J shed 8 bases, and the junction held 6 bases outside the gene matches. Germline V gives CDR1 SNHLY, CDR2 FYNNEI. This CDR3 is built from 15 residues. The CDR3, as DNA: TGTGCCAGCAGTGATTTGGGACAGGGGGTCGATGAGCAGTTCTTC. Its protein product is CASSDLGQGVDEQFF.

The V and J genes are TRBV6-5 and TRBJ1-1; D is uncertain. The CDR3 is 13 amino acids. V lost 6 bases and J 4 bases, leaving 12 bases between the germline ends. The germline V gene encodes CDR1 MNHEY and CDR2 SVGAGI. The CDR3 region has the DNA TGTGCCAGCAGCCCTATTAAGCGCACTGAAGCTTTCTTT. Its protein product is CASSPIKRTEAFF.

The gene calls are TRBV4-2 and TRBJ1-5; TRBD1 matches at 7 bases. Germline V CDR1 and CDR2: LGHNA, YNFKEQ. V was clipped by 3 bases and J by 4 bases; unmatched bases: 9. CDR3 length equals 16 residues. This CDR3 is CASSQNSGQKNQPQHF. The CDR3 DNA sequence: TGTGCCAGCAGCCAGAACTCGGGACAGAAAAATCAGCCCCAGCATTTT.

The chain couples TRBV11-2 to TRBJ2-3; D possibly corresponds to TRBD2 (7 bases). Germline CDR1 SGHAT, CDR2 FQNNGV. Trimming took off 7 bases at V and 2 bases at J, with 19 bases between the two ends. This CDR3 region has 16 residues. The CDR3 protein is CASIKGGRRTTDTQYF. In DNA, the CDR3 is TGTGCCAGCATCAAGGGGGGGAGGCGGACCACAGATACGCAGTATTTT. Full variable domain (outside the CDR3, taken from reference TRBV11-2 and TRBJ2-3): EAGVAQSPRYKIIEKRQSVAFWCNPISGHATLYWYQQILGQGPKLLIQFQNNGVVDDSQLPKDRFSAERLKGVDSTLKIQPAKLEDSAVYLCASIKGGRRTTDTQYFGPGTRLTVL.

The J gene is TRBJ2-7, the V gene TRBV28; D is possibly TRBD1 (7 bases). CDR3 length: 16 amino acids. Germline-derived CDR1 and CDR2 are MDHEN and SYDVKM. Trimming left V 6 bases short and J 5 bases short, with 23 bases between. The CDR3 spells CASRSRGGAGGHEQYF. The CDR3 DNA is TGTGCCAGCAGATCACGAGGAGGGGCAGGGGGACACGAGCAGTACTTC.

The chain combines TRBV7-3 with TRBJ2-7; D uncertain. The germline CDR1 and CDR2 sequences are SGHTA and FQGTGA. The CDR3 loop spans 13 amino acids. The ends were cut back, 3 bases at V and 7 bases at J, with 13 bases in the middle. CDR3 in amino acids: CASSLVPSEEQYF. The CDR3 region has the DNA TGTGCCAGCAGCTTGGTTCCCTCGGAGGAGCAGTACTTC.

The chain uses TRBV6-6 and TRBJ1-4; TRBD1 matches 7 bases. V was clipped by 4 bases and J by 5 bases; unmatched bases: 7. Germline-derived CDR1 and CDR2 are MNHNY and SVGAGI (reference sequence). The CDR3 has 15 residues. This CDR3 is CASSSRDSRNEKLFF. The CDR3 DNA sequence: TGTGCCAGCAGTTCTAGGGACAGTCGGAATGAAAAACTGTTTTTT.

J is TRBJ1-2 and V is TRBV19; perhaps TRBD1 as D (6 bases). The CDR3 is 15 residues long. CDR1 is LNHDA, CDR2 SQIVND, per germline (reference sequence). Trimming removed 5 bases from V and 4 bases from J, with 17 bases in between. DNA for the CDR3: TGTGCCAGTAGTCCTCCCGACAGGAAATTCTATGGCTACACCTTC. Amino acid sequence: CASSPPDRKFYGYTF.

The rearrangement links TRBV9 to TRBJ1-1, with 7 bases aligning to TRBD1. V gave up 3 bases and J gave up 4 bases; unmatched junction bases: 6. CDR1 SGDLS and CDR2 YYNGEE come from the germline V gene. CDR3 size: 14 residues. The CDR3, as DNA: TGTGCCAGCAGCGCAAGACAGGGTTTCACTGAAGCTTTCTTT. Translating it yields CASSARQGFTEAFF. The full variable domain, its missing parts supplied by reference TRBV9 and TRBJ1-1, is DSGVTQTPKHLITATGQRVTLRCSPRSGDLSVYWYQQSLDQGLQFLIQYYNGEERAKGNILERFSAQQFPDLHSELNLSSLELGDSALYFCASSARQGFTEAFFGQGTRLTVV.

V and J are TRBV11-3 and TRBJ1-6; TRBD1 might be the D (6 bases). Germline lookup yields CDR1 SGHNT and CDR2 YENEEA. Trimming took off 5 bases at V and 3 bases at J, with 14 bases between the two ends. The CDR3 extends over 16 amino acids. CDR3 DNA: TGTGCCAGCAGCCAGACCGGGGGGCACTATAATTCACCCCTCCACTTT. Its translation: CASSQTGGHYNSPLHF.

Comment on this clone: The junction differs from germline at one of its ends, possibly a read error. The same CDR3 also results from other DNA sequences found in this sample. The chain has TRBV7-9 and TRBJ2-3, with 7 bases fitting TRBD2. In germline, CDR1 is SEHNR, CDR2 FQNEAQ (reference sequence). The CDR3 has 18 amino acids. CDR3 coding DNA: TGTGCCAGCAGGCTAGAAGGGTATACAGGCGGGGGAGCAGATACTCAGTATTTT. This encodes CASRLEGYTGGGADTQYF. Using reference TRBV7-9 and TRBJ2-3 for the parts outside the CDR3, the full variable domain is DTGVSQNPRHKITKRGQNVTFRCDPISEHNRLYWYRQTLGQGPEFLTYFQNEAQLEKSRLLSDRFSAERPKGSFSTLEIQRTEQGDSAMYLCASRLEGYTGGGADTQYFGPGTRLTVL.

The chain links TRBV5-1 to TRBJ2-3, with TRBD2 matching 12 bases. Per the germline V gene, CDR1 is SGHRS and CDR2 is YFSETQ. The CDR3 spans 18 residues. V was clipped by 2 bases and J by 3 bases; unmatched bases: 10. CDR3 protein: CASSLTLLAGGDTDTQYF. The CDR3 DNA is TGCGCCAGCAGCTTAACCCTACTAGCGGGAGGAGATACAGATACGCAGTATTTT. The complete variable domain, with remaining parts taken from reference TRBV5-1 and TRBJ2-3, reads KAGVTQTPRYLIKTRGQQVTLSCSPISGHRSVSWYQQTPGQGLQFLFEYFSETQRNKGNFPGRFSGRQFSNSRSEMNVSTLELGDSALYLCASSLTLLAGGDTDTQYFGPGTRLTVL.

J is TRBJ2-3 and V is TRBV12-5; D not certain. The CDR3 runs to 14 residues. Per the germline V gene, CDR1 is LGHNT and CDR2 is FRNRAP. V lost 6 bases to trimming and J lost 3 bases, with 13 bases between them. For the CDR3, the DNA is TGTGCTAGTGGCTCCCCCGAGGTGACAGATACGCAGTATTTT. It is translated as CASGSPEVTDTQYF.

The V call is TRBV7-8, the J call TRBJ1-3; D possibly corresponds to TRBD1 (6 bases). This CDR3 comprises 16 residues. Germline CDR1 is SGHVS and CDR2 is FQNEAQ. V was trimmed by 5 bases and J by 0 bases, leaving 14 bases between them. The CDR3 nucleotides are TGTGCCAGCAGCGCAGGACAGATTAACTCTGGAAACACCATATATTTT. It encodes CASSAGQINSGNTIYF.

This chain links TRBV4-1 with TRBJ2-1; the D is unclear. The CDR3 runs to 13 residues. Trimming stripped 4 bases from V and 9 bases from J, with 13 bases between. Germline CDR1 reads MGHRA; CDR2 reads YSYEKL. CDR3 sequence: CASSLKENFEQFF. The CDR3 DNA follows: TGCGCCAGCAGCCTGAAGGAGAACTTTGAGCAGTTCTTC.

This chain links TRBV27 with TRBJ1-5; 7 bases agree with TRBD1. The CDR3 runs 14 residues. J lost 6 bases, V lost 5 bases, and 7 bases had no gene match. Germline CDR1 and CDR2: MNHEY and SMNVEV (reference sequence). The CDR3 nucleotides are TGTGCCAGCAGTCCAGGGGGACCGGCTCAGCCCCAGCATTTT. Its translation: CASSPGGPAQPQHF.

In this sample, this clone turned up a few times. The chain couples TRBV6-5 to TRBJ1-1; D remains ambiguous. Trimming removed 9 bases from V and 1 base from J, with 9 bases in between. In germline, CDR1 is MNHEY, CDR2 SVGAGI. The CDR3 contains 12 residues. CDR3 region: CASYRWNTEAFF. The CDR3 coding sequence is TGTGCCAGTTATAGATGGAACACTGAAGCTTTCTTT.

This sequence joins TRBV27 and TRBJ2-1; D is ambiguous. This CDR3 has 13 amino acids. The germline V gene encodes CDR1 MNHEY and CDR2 SMNVEV (reference sequence). Trimming took off 5 bases at V and 3 bases at J, with 8 bases between the two ends. This chain's CDR3 is CASSPLLYNEQFF. The CDR3 nucleotides read TGTGCCAGCAGTCCCCTTCTCTACAATGAGCAGTTCTTC.

This chain connects TRBV28 to TRBJ2-7; 11 positions agree with TRBD1. From germline, CDR1 is MDHEN and CDR2 SYDVKM. J gave up 3 bases and V 7 bases, and 5 bases lay outside the gene matches. The CDR3 covers 14 residues. CDR3: CASKGTGGIYEQYF. The DNA of the CDR3 is TGTGCCAGCAAAGGGACAGGGGGGATCTACGAGCAGTACTTC.

The rearrangement links TRBV28 to TRBJ1-5; D gene uncertain. V lost 2 bases to trimming and J lost 7 bases, with 12 bases between them. Germline V lookup: CDR1 MDHEN, CDR2 SYDVKM. There are 14 residues in the CDR3. The CDR3 sequence is CASSLDGSMQPQHF. CDR3 bases: TGTGCCAGCAGTTTAGACGGGTCTATGCAGCCCCAGCATTTT. Looking up the rest from reference TRBV28 and TRBJ1-5 gives the full variable domain: DVKVTQSSRYLVKRTGEKVFLECVQDMDHENMFWYRQDPGLGLRLIYFSYDVKMKEKGDIPEGYSVSREKKERFSLILESASTNQTSMYLCASSLDGSMQPQHFGDGTRLSIL.

The chain recombines TRBV19 with TRBJ2-1; D is perhaps TRBD2 (6 bases). Per the germline V gene, CDR1 is LNHDA and CDR2 is SQIVND (reference sequence). The CDR3 covers 18 residues. The V and J ends lost 1 base and 5 bases respectively, with 21 bases between them. This CDR3 reads CASSIGTGARAGHNEQFF. CDR3 sequence (DNA): TGTGCCAGTAGTATAGGAACGGGAGCCCGCGCCGGGCACAATGAGCAGTTCTTC.

This chain links TRBV4-3 with TRBJ2-3; 10 nucleotides align to TRBD1. This CDR3 comprises 16 residues. Germline values: CDR1 LGHNA, CDR2 YSLEER. After removal of 4 bases from V and 2 bases from J, the junction contained 6 bases not matched to a gene. In DNA, the CDR3 is TGCGCCAGCAGCCGCGGACAGGGGGACATCACAGATACGCAGTATTTT. Residues: CASSRGQGDITDTQYF.

V is TRBV19 and J is TRBJ1-2; 9 nucleotides agree with TRBD1. CDR3 size: 14 residues. Germline V lookup: CDR1 LNHDA, CDR2 SQIVND (reference sequence). Losses at the gene ends were 10 bases for V and 4 bases for J; bases not matched to a gene: 10. This CDR3 is CATNPGQGVYGYTF. Here the CDR3 DNA reads TGTGCCACCAATCCGGGACAGGGCGTCTATGGCTACACCTTC.

The chain is built from TRBV27 and TRBJ2-1; 10 bases align to TRBD2. The J segment lost 4 bases and the V segment lost 9 bases, leaving 21 bases of the junction unmatched. This CDR3 has 19 amino acids. Germline CDR1 is MNHEY and CDR2 is SMNVEV (reference sequence). CDR3 amino acids: CARISTPGRQLAGYNEQFF. DNA for the CDR3: TGTGCCAGAATAAGCACGCCGGGTAGACAACTAGCGGGGTACAATGAGCAGTTCTTC.

The CDR3 nucleotides are TGTGCCAGCAGTTACTCGACAGCAACTAATGAAAAACTGTTTTTT. Amino acid sequence: CASSYSTATNEKLFF. The chain is built from TRBV6-5 and TRBJ1-4, with a possible D match to TRBD1 (5 bases). The V gene lost 0 bases and the J gene lost 0 bases, with 5 bases spanning the gap. The germline V gene has CDR1 MNHEY and CDR2 SVGAGI. This CDR3 has 15 residues.